The 26 T cell receptor beta chains below come from one sample, sequenced in a study of early stage breast cancer tumors. Profiling relied on immunoSEQ multiplex PCR, and the TCRdb table lists in-frame clones only, not all of them. The sample has 9,500 to 12,000 clones, about 80% seen once. Sequenced input: breast tumor tissue. The receptors stem from a person aged 65 to 79 with breast cancer.

V and J are TRBV18 and TRBJ1-5; D is possibly TRBD1 (5 bases). Germline lookup yields CDR1 KGHSH and CDR2 LQKENI. Deletions cut 0 bases from V and 7 bases from J, with 16 bases between. The CDR3 loop spans 16 amino acids. The CDR3 DNA reads as TGTGCCAGCTCACCACCTTCGGGGAGGGGAGAACAGCCCCAGCATTTT. This encodes CASSPPSGRGEQPQHF.

CDR3 nucleotide sequence: TGTGCCACCAGCATCACCAAAATGGTGGAGGATGGCTACACCTTC. Encoded protein: CATSITKMVEDGYTF. J is TRBJ1-2 and V is TRBV15, with no clear D. The CDR3 covers 15 residues. The germline CDR1 and CDR2 sequences are LNHNV and YYDKDF (reference sequence). The V end lost 4 bases, the J end lost 6 bases, and 18 bases lay between the germline ends.

V gene TRBV27 combines with J gene TRBJ2-1; TRBD2 matches at 12 bases. CDR1 MNHEY and CDR2 SMNVEV come from the germline V gene (reference sequence). The trim removed 3 bases at V and 0 bases at J, leaving 21 bases unmatched. The CDR3 spans 23 residues. Written as DNA, the CDR3 is TGTGCCAGCAGTTTGCGACCGCCTGCTGAGACTAGCGGGAGAAGGGGCTCCTACAATGAGCAGTTCTTC. This encodes CASSLRPPAETSGRRGSYNEQFF.

The rearrangement uses TRBV15 and TRBJ2-7; tentative D call: TRBD1 (5 bases). This CDR3 has 15 amino acids. V lost 0 bases, J lost 5 bases, and 14 bases lay in between. The germline gives CDR1 LNHNV, CDR2 YYDKDF (reference sequence). CDR3 DNA: TGTGCCACCAGCAGAGATAATAGGGGATGGGACGAGCAGTACTTC. Translation: CATSRDNRGWDEQYF.

This rearrangement joins TRBV28 to TRBJ2-1, with D possibly matching TRBD1 (5 bases). This CDR3 is 14 amino acids long. V lost 1 base and J lost 6, with 10 bases in between. In germline, CDR1 is MDHEN, CDR2 SYDVKM. CDR3 protein: CASSLLDNFNEQFF. The CDR3 nucleotides read TGTGCCAGCAGTTTATTGGACAATTTCAATGAGCAGTTCTTC. The full variable domain, completed using reference TRBV28 and TRBJ2-1, is DVKVTQSSRYLVKRTGEKVFLECVQDMDHENMFWYRQDPGLGLRLIYFSYDVKMKEKGDIPEGYSVSREKKERFSLILESASTNQTSMYLCASSLLDNFNEQFFGPGTRLTVL.

The chain employs TRBV7-6 and TRBJ2-2, with a weak D call TRBD2 (7 bases). Germline V gene sequence: CDR1 SGHVS, CDR2 FNYEAQ. CDR3 size: 16 residues. The germline V and J ends were trimmed by 0 bases and 5 bases, with 13 bases remaining between them. The CDR3 loop is CASSLAREGGTGELFF. CDR3 bases: TGTGCCAGCAGCTTAGCGCGTGAGGGGGGGACCGGGGAGCTGTTTTTT. The full variable domain, completed using reference TRBV7-6 and TRBJ2-2, is GAGVSQSPRYKVTKRGQDVALRCDPISGHVSLYWYRQALGQGPEFLTYFNYEAQQDKSGLPNDRFSAERPEGSISTLTIQRTEQRDSAMYRCASSLAREGGTGELFFGEGSRLTVL.

DNA for the CDR3: TGTGCCAGCAGCACCCCTCTGGGACAGGGGGTTGAAGCTTTCTTT. Protein sequence: CASSTPLGQGVEAFF. The chain carries TRBV7-2 and TRBJ1-1, with TRBD1 matching 11 bases. The V and J ends lost 5 bases and 7 bases, in that order; junction bases with no gene match: 9. CDR3 length: 15 residues. Germline V gives CDR1 SGHTA, CDR2 FQGNSA.

This chain connects TRBV11-2 to TRBJ2-7; 10 nucleotides agree with TRBD2. The germline V gene encodes CDR1 SGHAT and CDR2 FQNNGV. The V segment lost 1 base and the J segment 5 bases; nucleotides outside the gene matches: 5. There are 15 residues in the CDR3. CDR3 amino acids: CASSLAASGSHEQYF. The CDR3 region has the DNA TGTGCCAGCAGCTTAGCGGCTAGCGGGAGCCACGAGCAGTACTTC.

This sequence joins TRBV7-2 and TRBJ1-5; TRBD1 agrees at 9 bases. Trimming at V came to 1 base and at J to 1 base, leaving 5 bases not matched to a gene. The length of the CDR3 is 17 residues. Germline V gene lookup returns CDR1 SGHTA and CDR2 FQGNSA. This CDR3 reads CASSLGDRGMSNQPQHF. In DNA, the CDR3 is TGTGCCAGCAGCTTAGGCGACAGGGGGATGAGCAATCAGCCCCAGCATTTT.

This sequence joins TRBV7-2 and TRBJ1-5; 8 nucleotides align to TRBD1. CDR1 and CDR2 (germline): SGHTA, FQGNSA. The ends lost 4 bases at V and 6 bases at J; junction bases unmatched: 2. This CDR3 has 13 residues. CDR3 in DNA: TGTGCCAGCAGCTCGGACAGGGCTCAGCCCCAGCATTTT. Residues: CASSSDRAQPQHF. The complete variable domain, with remaining parts taken from reference TRBV7-2 and TRBJ1-5, reads GAGVSQSPSNKVTEKGKDVELRCDPISGHTALYWYRQSLGQGLEFLIYFQGNSAPDKSGLPSDRFSAERTGGSVSTLTIQRTQQEDSAVYLCASSSDRAQPQHFGDGTRLSIL.

The V and J genes are TRBV20-1 and TRBJ1-2; the D is unclear. V lost 4 bases to trimming and J lost 5 bases, with 5 bases between them. The CDR3 sequence is 10 residues long. Looked up from germline, CDR1 is DFQATT and CDR2 is SNEGSKA (reference sequence). Here the CDR3 reads CSAITYGYTF. CDR3 in DNA: TGCAGTGCTATAACTTATGGCTACACCTTC.

V and J are TRBV6-6 and TRBJ1-6; D is unresolved. The germline gives CDR1 MNHNY, CDR2 SVGAGI (reference sequence). The CDR3 totals 11 residues. Trimming cost V 6 bases and J 7 bases, with 4 bases left between them. The CDR3 here is CASRQNSPLHF. The CDR3 nucleotides read TGTGCCAGCAGACAGAATTCACCCCTCCACTTT.

The chain is built from TRBV15 and TRBJ2-1; 7 bases agree with TRBD1. The CDR3 is made up of 18 amino acids. Germline CDR1 and CDR2: LNHNV and YYDKDF (reference sequence). Germline trimming cut 0 bases from V and 4 bases from J; bases unmatched to any gene: 12. This chain's CDR3 is CATSRDDVGQVFYNEQFF. In DNA, the CDR3 is TGTGCCACCAGCAGAGATGACGTAGGACAGGTGTTTTACAATGAGCAGTTCTTC.

J is TRBJ1-2 and V is TRBV5-6; 12 positions agree with TRBD1. CDR3 length: 15 residues. Germline CDR1 SGHDT, CDR2 YYEEEE. J lost 3 bases, V lost 4 bases, and 4 bases had no gene match. The CDR3 DNA reads TGTGCCAGCAGCCCCGGGACAGGGGGCGACTATGGCTACACCTTC. It encodes CASSPGTGGDYGYTF.

This clone was seen a handful of times. J is TRBJ2-3 and V is TRBV28; D is possibly TRBD2 (6 bases). CDR1 MDHEN and CDR2 SYDVKM come from the germline V gene. V dropped 10 bases and J dropped 0 bases, with 11 bases sitting between them. There are 13 residues in the CDR3. CDR3 sequence reads: CAMSGSSTDTQYF. CDR3 DNA: TGTGCCATGAGCGGGTCTAGCACAGATACGCAGTATTTT.

This clone is categorized as large. The rearrangement uses TRBV5-8 and TRBJ1-2; D remains ambiguous. Germline V gene sequence: CDR1 SGHTS, CDR2 YDEGEE. The CDR3 runs to 14 residues. V was pared by 7 bases and J by 5 bases, with 18 bases between. Here the CDR3 reads CASLDGRRWYGYTF. The CDR3 DNA sequence: TGTGCCAGCCTTGACGGGAGGAGGTGGTATGGCTACACCTTC.

This chain uses TRBV28 with TRBJ1-2, with D maybe TRBD1 (6 bases). This CDR3 has 13 amino acids. Germline CDR1 is MDHEN and CDR2 is SYDVKM. With 7 bases removed from V and 8 bases from J, the gap between germline ends came to 17 bases. Here the CDR3 reads CASTPDSGRGYTF. CDR3 bases: TGTGCCAGCACCCCGGACAGTGGTAGGGGCTACACCTTC.

The rearrangement uses TRBV10-3 and TRBJ2-5; 9 bases are a match to TRBD1. J lost 8 bases, V lost 5 bases, and 9 bases had no gene match. This CDR3 contains 14 residues. Germline CDR1 is ENHRY and CDR2 is SYGVKD. The CDR3: CAISFGGQGNTQYF. For the CDR3, the DNA is TGTGCCATCAGTTTTGGGGGACAGGGTAATACCCAGTACTTC.

The J gene is TRBJ1-5, the V gene TRBV4-3; D remains ambiguous. The CDR3 has 15 residues. Looked up from germline, CDR1 is LGHNA and CDR2 is YSLEER. V was shortened by 2 bases and J by 3 bases, with 11 bases between the two germline ends. The CDR3 nucleotides are TGCGCCAGCAGCCAATCCGGAGGGCTCAATCAGCCCCAGCATTTT. Its translation is CASSQSGGLNQPQHF.

This clone was recorded a few times. The chain links TRBV6-5 to TRBJ1-2; the D is unclear. The germline CDR1 and CDR2 sequences are MNHEY and SVGAGI. This CDR3 region has 15 residues. V lost 0 bases and J lost 2, with 10 bases in between. The CDR3 reads CASSYSSGRNYGYTF. The CDR3 bases are TGTGCCAGCAGTTACTCGAGCGGCAGAAACTATGGCTACACCTTC.

This sequence joins TRBV7-9 and TRBJ2-2; D unclear. V was shortened by 1 base and J by 3 bases, with 9 bases between the two germline ends. The V gene's germline CDR1 is SEHNR and CDR2 FQNEAQ (reference sequence). The CDR3 has 15 amino acids. CDR3 nucleotide sequence: TGTGCCAGCAGCTTAGAATTCAGCGACACCGGGGAGCTGTTTTTT. Translation gives CASSLEFSDTGELFF.

The J gene is TRBJ1-2, the V gene TRBV6-6; 10 bases match TRBD1. J lost 7 bases, V lost 10 bases, and 12 bases had no gene match. Germline CDR1 and CDR2: MNHNY and SVGAGI (reference sequence). CDR3 length: 14 residues. Here the CDR3 reads CATLMDRGAGGYTF. CDR3 coding DNA: TGTGCCACCCTGATGGACAGGGGGGCGGGTGGCTACACCTTC.

The chain employs TRBV11-3 and TRBJ2-1, with unresolved D. Germline assignment: CDR1 SGHNT and CDR2 YENEEA. V lost 4 bases and J 7 bases, leaving 11 bases between the germline ends. This CDR3 has 13 residues. CDR3: CASSSPRMNEQFF. CDR3 in DNA: TGTGCCAGCAGCTCTCCCAGGATGAATGAGCAGTTCTTC.

This chain uses TRBV11-2 with TRBJ2-2; D is possibly TRBD1 (6 bases). Germline loops: CDR1 SGHAT, CDR2 FQNNGV. The CDR3 extends over 15 amino acids. Trimming took 1 base from V and 3 from J, leaving 9 bases between them. The CDR3 nucleotides read TGTGCCAGCAGCTTAGTATACAGGGACACCGGGGAGCTGTTTTTT. Amino acid sequence: CASSLVYRDTGELFF.

This clone appeared a few times. The V and J genes are TRBV11-2 and TRBJ1-2; D perhaps matches TRBD1 (6 bases). Trimming pared 4 bases from V and 1 base from J, leaving 16 bases between. Per the germline V gene, CDR1 is SGHAT and CDR2 is FQNNGV. The CDR3 sequence is 16 residues long. The CDR3 DNA sequence: TGTGCCAGCAGCTGGGGAACAGGGAGTCGTAACTATGGCTACACCTTC. The encoded protein is CASSWGTGSRNYGYTF.

This chain uses TRBV19 with TRBJ2-2; 10 nucleotides agree with TRBD2. The CDR3 totals 17 residues. The V and J ends lost 6 bases and 5 bases, in that order; junction bases with no gene match: 12. CDR1 is LNHDA and CDR2 is SQIVND in the germline V gene (reference sequence). The CDR3 spells CASSIGASGRVTGELFF. In nucleotides, the CDR3 is TGTGCCAGTAGCATTGGTGCCAGCGGGAGGGTTACCGGGGAGCTGTTTTTT.